Detailed here is one T cell receptor (beta chain). Then a second PCR, running roughly 7 to 11 cycles, was carried out with a sample-barcoded 5' primer and a J-beta primer mix. A template-switch adaptor that had 12 random nucleotides put a tag on each cDNA molecule. TCRdb re-derived calls from the 5' RACE reads in MiXCR, one entry per CDR3 protein. The sample lists under 2,000,000 distinct CDR3 sequences; roughly 49% were seen once. Between the trimmed V and J ends, which lost 5 bases and 4 bases, there was a span of 12 bases. Germline V lookup: CDR1 MGHRA, CDR2 YSYEKL. This CDR3 region has 14 residues. The data are from a study of blood T cells in healthy people across ages.

The rearrangement uses TRBV4-1 and TRBJ1-5; D ambiguous. This receptor was obtained from a woman in her 40s in good health. Sequencing used blood. The CDR3 is CASSDPGRNQPQHF. The CDR3 region has the DNA TGCGCCAGCAGCGACCCAGGACGGAATCAGCCCCAGCATTTT.